The entry below describes one T cell receptor (beta chain). This specimen belongs to a study of technical replicates of blood from a few donors. Germline V CDR1 and CDR2: MNHNS, SASEGT. Trimming took 5 bases from V and 5 from J; bases not matched to a gene: 10. The CDR3 sequence is 15 residues long. The data were produced by immunoSEQ multiplex PCR, yet TCRdb's version contains in-frame clones alone and is incomplete. The sample records about 80,000 clones, 96% being singletons. Specimen: T cells isolated from PBMCs. The V and J genes are TRBV6-1 and TRBJ2-7, with 9 bases that match TRBD1. The receptor comes from a human donor in good health. CDR3 in DNA: TGTGCCAGCAGTACCCCCGGGACAGGGCTACACGAGCAGTACTTC. As protein: CASSTPGTGLHEQYF.